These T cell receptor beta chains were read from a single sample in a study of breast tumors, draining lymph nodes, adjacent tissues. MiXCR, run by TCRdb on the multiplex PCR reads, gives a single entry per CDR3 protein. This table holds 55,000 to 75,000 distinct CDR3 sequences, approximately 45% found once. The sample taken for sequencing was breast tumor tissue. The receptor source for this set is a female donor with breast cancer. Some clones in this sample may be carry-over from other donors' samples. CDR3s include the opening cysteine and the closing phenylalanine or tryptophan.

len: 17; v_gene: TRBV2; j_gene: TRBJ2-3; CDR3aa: CATAPGLQAVSTDTQYF
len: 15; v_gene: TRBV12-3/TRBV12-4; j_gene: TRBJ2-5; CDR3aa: CASSKTSGVRETQYF
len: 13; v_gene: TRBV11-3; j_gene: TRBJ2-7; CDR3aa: CASSQGSSYEQYF
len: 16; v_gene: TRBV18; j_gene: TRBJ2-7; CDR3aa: CASSPPGRGFIHEQYF
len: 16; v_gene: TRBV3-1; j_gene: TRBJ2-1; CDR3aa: CASSPIAGGYGGEQFF
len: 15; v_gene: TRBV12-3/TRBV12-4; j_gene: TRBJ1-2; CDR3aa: CASSLLVGGRHGYTF
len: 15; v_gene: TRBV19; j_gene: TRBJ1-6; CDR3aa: CASSRVGGSNSPLHF
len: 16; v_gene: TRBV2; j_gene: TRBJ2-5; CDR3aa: CAGTTSGALFQETQYF
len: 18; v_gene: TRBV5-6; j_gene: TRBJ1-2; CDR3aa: CASSLGHGTPNIDYGYTF
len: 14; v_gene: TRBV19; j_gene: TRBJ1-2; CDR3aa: CASTRDRRGYGYTF
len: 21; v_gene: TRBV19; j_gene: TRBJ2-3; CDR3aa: CASSIGTDRMSREQYTDTQYF
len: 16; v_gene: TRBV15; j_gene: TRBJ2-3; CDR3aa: CATSRPLGGGRDTQYF
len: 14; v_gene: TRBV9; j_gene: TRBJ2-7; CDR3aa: CASSEVGGSYEQSF
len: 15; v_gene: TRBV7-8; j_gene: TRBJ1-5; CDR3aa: CASSPGQGVGQPQHF
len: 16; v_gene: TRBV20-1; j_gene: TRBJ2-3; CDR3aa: CSARGGTSGSTDTQYF
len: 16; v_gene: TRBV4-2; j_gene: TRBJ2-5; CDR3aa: CASSQDRELLQETQYF
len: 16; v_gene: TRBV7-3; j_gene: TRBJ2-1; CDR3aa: CASSLSGQGSYNEQFF
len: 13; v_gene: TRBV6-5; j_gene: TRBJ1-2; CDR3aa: CASTRTYRGGNTF
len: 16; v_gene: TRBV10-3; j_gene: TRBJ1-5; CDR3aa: CAISESYLGVSFPQHF
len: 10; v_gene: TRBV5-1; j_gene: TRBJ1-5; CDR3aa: CASGYQPQHF
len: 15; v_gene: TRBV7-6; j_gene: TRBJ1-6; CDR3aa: CASSPGVGPSSPLHF
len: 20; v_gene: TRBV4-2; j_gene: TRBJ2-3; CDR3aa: CASSHRQTSGGEQSTDTQYF
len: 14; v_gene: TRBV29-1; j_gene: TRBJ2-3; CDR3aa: CSGRLVGSTDTQYF
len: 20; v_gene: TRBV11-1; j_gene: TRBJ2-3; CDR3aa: CASSLAGLGEIGTSTDTQYF
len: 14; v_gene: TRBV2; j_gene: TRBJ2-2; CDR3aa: CASSDRGRTGELFF
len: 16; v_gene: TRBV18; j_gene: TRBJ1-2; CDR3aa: CASSPGQGTANYGYTF
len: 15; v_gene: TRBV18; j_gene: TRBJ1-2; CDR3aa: CASSPRERGGNGYTF
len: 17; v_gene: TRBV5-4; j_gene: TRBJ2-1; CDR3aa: CASSSSSGRAPYNEQFF
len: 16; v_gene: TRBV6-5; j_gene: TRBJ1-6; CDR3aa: CASSRGTGRSWSPLHF
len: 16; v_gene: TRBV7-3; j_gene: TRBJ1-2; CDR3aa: CASSAQGGPFDYGYTF
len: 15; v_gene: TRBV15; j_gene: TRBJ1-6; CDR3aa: CATSKGEYYNSPLHF
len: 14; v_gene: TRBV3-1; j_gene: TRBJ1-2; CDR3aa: CASSQGTGESGYTF
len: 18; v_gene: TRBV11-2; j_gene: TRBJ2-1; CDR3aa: CASSLVLAGGAGYNEQFF
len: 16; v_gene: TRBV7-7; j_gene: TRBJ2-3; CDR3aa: CASSTGTGHPTDTQYF
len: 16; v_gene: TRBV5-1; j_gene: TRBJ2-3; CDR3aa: CASRMLAGKTTDTQYF
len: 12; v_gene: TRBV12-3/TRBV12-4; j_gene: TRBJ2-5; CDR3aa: CASSLSRETQYF
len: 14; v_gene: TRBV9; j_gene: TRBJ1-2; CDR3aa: CASSVDDTARGYTF
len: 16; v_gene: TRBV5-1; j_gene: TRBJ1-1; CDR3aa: CASSLAETVANTEAFF
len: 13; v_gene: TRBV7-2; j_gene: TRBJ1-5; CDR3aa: CASSHTDQQPQHF
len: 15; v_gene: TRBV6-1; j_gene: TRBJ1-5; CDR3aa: CASSGLTGNNQPQHF
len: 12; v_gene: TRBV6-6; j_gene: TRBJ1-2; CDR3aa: CASRGGDYGYTF